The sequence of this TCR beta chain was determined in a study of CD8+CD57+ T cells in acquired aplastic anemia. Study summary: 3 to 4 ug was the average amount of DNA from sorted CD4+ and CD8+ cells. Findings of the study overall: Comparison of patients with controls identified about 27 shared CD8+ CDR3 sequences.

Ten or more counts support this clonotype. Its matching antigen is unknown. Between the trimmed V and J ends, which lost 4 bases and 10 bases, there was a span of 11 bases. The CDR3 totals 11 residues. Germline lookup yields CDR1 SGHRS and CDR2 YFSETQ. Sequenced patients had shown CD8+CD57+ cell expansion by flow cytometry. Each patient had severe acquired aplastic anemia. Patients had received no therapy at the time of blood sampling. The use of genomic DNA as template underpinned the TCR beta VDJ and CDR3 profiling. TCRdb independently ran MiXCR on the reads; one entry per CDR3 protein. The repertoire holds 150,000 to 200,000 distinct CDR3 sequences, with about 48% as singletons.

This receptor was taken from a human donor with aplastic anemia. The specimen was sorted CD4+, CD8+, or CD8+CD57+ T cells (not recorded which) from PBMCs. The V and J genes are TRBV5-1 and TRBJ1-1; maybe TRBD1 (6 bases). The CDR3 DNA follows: TGCGCCAGCAGCCTTGGGACACGAGCTTTCTTT. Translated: CASSLGTRAFF.